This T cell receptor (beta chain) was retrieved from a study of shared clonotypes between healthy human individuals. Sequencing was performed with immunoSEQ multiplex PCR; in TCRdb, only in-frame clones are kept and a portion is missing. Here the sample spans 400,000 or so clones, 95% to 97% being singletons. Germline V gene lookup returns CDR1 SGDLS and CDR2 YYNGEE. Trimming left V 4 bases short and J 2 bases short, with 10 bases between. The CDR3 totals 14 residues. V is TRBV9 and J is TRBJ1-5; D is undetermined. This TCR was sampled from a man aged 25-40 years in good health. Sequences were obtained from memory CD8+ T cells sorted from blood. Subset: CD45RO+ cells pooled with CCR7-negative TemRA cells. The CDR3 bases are TGTGCCAGCAGCCCATTGGGTGGCAATCAGCCCCAGCATTTT. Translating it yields CASSPLGGNQPQHF.